In this sample, the clone carrying this TCR beta chain turned up a few times. The sample is drawn from a study of blood T cell repertoires in COVID-19. In the study overall: Collection of acute and convalescent COVID-19 samples took place in the United States, Italy and Spain. Sources were T cells, B-cell-depleted T cells, or PBMCs; the material itself was cDNA or gDNA.

Germline CDR1 reads MNHEY; CDR2 reads SVGAGI. The germline V and J ends were trimmed by 8 bases and 2 bases, with 10 bases remaining between them. The CDR3 runs to 12 residues. Per the authors' pipeline: Estimation of nucleated cell counts relied on the amplification of reference gene primers. The protocol was immunoSEQ multiplex PCR, while the TCRdb copy is restricted to in-frame clones and leaves out a portion. Clonal size and the V and J genes are those of that table, whereas D and trimming came from the DNA. The table lists roughly 60,000 clones, around four fifths of them singletons, with 3.5% in the top ten.

Input material: peripheral blood. This TCR was recovered from a man between 60 and 75 years old with acute or convalescent COVID-19. The chain couples TRBV6-5 to TRBJ2-7; D unclear. The CDR3, as DNA: TGTGCCAGCCGAAGCCCGGCCTACGAGCAGTACTTC. Translation: CASRSPAYEQYF.